The 20 T cell receptor beta chains below were found in one sample sequenced in a study of blood T cell repertoires in COVID-19. Clones were read by immunoSEQ multiplex PCR, and TCRdb kept only the in-frame ones, dropping some. The table includes 90,000 to 150,000 clones, about nine tenths detected once. Input material: peripheral blood. These receptors originate from a human donor in a cohort sampled during active COVID-19.

The J gene is TRBJ2-2, the V gene TRBV11-3; TRBD2 matches at 10 bases. The trim removed 3 bases at V and 3 bases at J, leaving 10 bases unmatched. The germline V gene has CDR1 SGHNT and CDR2 YENEEA. The CDR3 runs to 18 residues. The CDR3 loop reads CASSLGTSVPSDTGELFF. CDR3 nucleotide sequence: TGTGCCAGCAGCTTGGGGACTAGCGTCCCGTCGGACACCGGGGAGCTGTTTTTT. Variable domain in full (rest from reference TRBV11-3 and TRBJ2-2): EAGVVQSPRYKIIEKKQPVAFWCNPISGHNTLYWYLQNLGQGPELLIRYENEEAVDDSQLPKDRFSAERLKGVDSTLKIQPAELGDSAVYLCASSLGTSVPSDTGELFFGEGSRLTVL.

V usage is TRBV27 and J usage is TRBJ1-5; D gene unclear. The CDR3 has 15 residues. Trimming took 5 bases from V and 6 from J, leaving 17 bases between them. Germline assignment: CDR1 MNHEY and CDR2 SMNVEV (reference sequence). The CDR3 protein is CASSRVWGEGQPQHF. The CDR3 DNA is TGTGCCAGCAGTCGAGTGTGGGGTGAGGGTCAGCCCCAGCATTTT.

The DNA for the CDR3 is TGTGCCAGCAGCCTATCGACAGGGGAGGGGAACCTCTACGAGCAGTACTTC. Residues: CASSLSTGEGNLYEQYF. The chain is built from TRBV7-8 and TRBJ2-7, with D tentatively TRBD1 (8 bases). CDR3 length: 17 amino acids. Trimming shortened V by 5 bases and J by 3 bases, and 23 bases separated the two germline ends. CDR1 and CDR2 (germline): SGHVS, FQNEAQ.

This clone was seen a handful of times. The chain is built from TRBV7-4 and TRBJ2-2; D perhaps matches TRBD2 (5 bases). With 9 bases removed from V and 1 base from J, the gap between germline ends came to 6 bases. The CDR3 runs 12 residues. In germline, CDR1 is SGHVT, CDR2 SQSDAQ. CDR3 bases: TGTGCCAGGGGGAGGAACACCGGGGAGCTGTTTTTT. Protein sequence: CARGRNTGELFF.

V gene TRBV7-2 combines with J gene TRBJ2-7, with TRBD2 matching 7 bases. CDR3 length: 16 amino acids. V lost 3 bases, J lost 1 base, and 9 bases stayed unmatched. Germline-derived CDR1 and CDR2 are SGHTA and FQGNSA. The CDR3 spells CASSLVSSGKSYEQYF. The CDR3 bases are TGTGCCAGCAGCTTGGTGTCTAGCGGTAAATCCTACGAGCAGTACTTC.

The chain couples TRBV27 to TRBJ1-1; TRBD1 might be the D (6 bases). V lost 2 bases to trimming and J lost 8 bases, with 15 bases between them. The CDR3 consists of 14 residues. In germline, CDR1 is MNHEY, CDR2 SMNVEV (reference sequence). Written as DNA, the CDR3 is TGTGCCAGCAGTTTAGATAGGGGGATTGGAGAAGCTTTCTTT. This sequence encodes CASSLDRGIGEAFF.

This clone was seen once. V and J are TRBV6-5 and TRBJ2-7; weak D call: TRBD1 (6 bases). CDR1 MNHEY and CDR2 SVGAGI come from the germline V gene. CDR3 length: 13 amino acids. V was pared by 6 bases and J by 5 bases, with 14 bases between. CDR3 loop: CASRSRGPDEQYF. The DNA of the CDR3 is TGTGCCAGCAGGTCCAGGGGCCCAGACGAGCAGTACTTC.

The J gene is TRBJ2-7, the V gene TRBV12-2; TRBD1, the D gene given by the table, was not confirmed from the DNA. TRBV12-2 is assigned pseudogene status. The CDR3 sequence is 13 residues long. The CDR3 sequence: CASRFWAYGEQYF. The CDR3 region has the DNA TGTGCAAGTCGCTTCTGGGCTTACGGCGAGCAGTACTTC.

J is TRBJ2-2 and V is TRBV24-1; possibly TRBD2 for D (6 bases). With 2 bases removed from V and 0 bases from J, the gap between germline ends came to 9 bases. This CDR3 region has 16 residues. Germline V gene lookup returns CDR1 KGHDR and CDR2 SFDVKD. Here the CDR3 reads CATSDSGGSNTGELFF. The CDR3 bases are TGTGCCACCAGTGATTCCGGGGGATCGAACACCGGGGAGCTGTTTTTT.

The V call is TRBV5-1, the J call TRBJ2-2; TRBD1 might be the D (6 bases). Trimming took 5 bases from V and 4 from J, leaving 15 bases between them. The CDR3 length is 15 residues. Germline CDR1 and CDR2: SGHRS and YFSETQ. CDR3 loop: CASSRRDTRTGELFF. The CDR3, as DNA: TGCGCCAGCAGTCGCCGGGACACACGCACCGGGGAGCTGTTTTTT.

The chain uses TRBV2 and TRBJ2-7; the D gene is possibly TRBD2 (5 bases). CDR3 length: 14 amino acids. Germline assignment: CDR1 SNHLY and CDR2 FYNNEI. Trimming took 6 bases from V and 3 from J, leaving 15 bases between them. In DNA form, the CDR3 reads TGTGCCAGCAGAGGACTTGAGGCTCTCTACGAGCAGTACTTC. Protein sequence: CASRGLEALYEQYF.

This chain links TRBV18 with TRBJ2-7; 9 nucleotides align to TRBD1. The CDR3 sequence is 15 residues long. Trimming took 2 bases from V and 5 from J; bases not matched to a gene: 7. Germline CDR1 KGHSH, CDR2 LQKENI. The CDR3 bases are TGTGCCAGCTCACCATTAGGGACAGGGTACAACGAGCAGTACTTC. Translation gives CASSPLGTGYNEQYF. The entire variable domain, with the rest obtained from reference TRBV18 and TRBJ2-7, is as follows: NAGVMQNPRHLVRRRGQEARLRCSPMKGHSHVYWYRQLPEEGLKFMVYLQKENIIDESGMPKERFSAEFPKEGPSILRIQQVVRGDSAAYFCASSPLGTGYNEQYFGPGTRLTVT.

The chain has TRBV7-3 and TRBJ2-2; D possibly corresponds to TRBD2 (7 bases). Between the trimmed V and J ends, which lost 1 base and 4 bases, there was a span of 13 bases. The CDR3 loop spans 16 amino acids. In germline, CDR1 is SGHTA, CDR2 FQGTGA. CDR3 loop: CASSLIGGQGTGELFF. DNA of the CDR3: TGTGCCAGCAGCTTAATCGGGGGGCAGGGCACCGGGGAGCTGTTTTTT.

V is TRBV5-1 and J is TRBJ1-5, with no clear D. The germline V gene encodes CDR1 SGHRS and CDR2 YFSETQ. The ends were cut back, 4 bases at V and 7 bases at J, with 18 bases in the middle. The CDR3 has 15 residues. CDR3 loop: CASSHEVRVEQPQHF. CDR3 DNA: TGCGCCAGCAGCCATGAAGTGCGGGTGGAACAGCCCCAGCATTTT.

The V and J genes are TRBV12-3 or TRBV12-4 and TRBJ1-5; 8 bases fit TRBD1. The CDR3 runs 13 residues. The junction had 6 bases not matched to a gene; V was cut back by 7 bases and J by 7 bases. This CDR3 is CASTFRGLQPQHF. The CDR3 nucleotides are TGTGCCAGCACCTTCAGGGGGCTACAGCCCCAGCATTTT.

The chain has TRBV7-9 and TRBJ2-1; D is possibly TRBD1 (7 bases). The V and J ends lost 4 bases and 7 bases respectively, with 17 bases between them. Germline-derived CDR1 and CDR2 are SEHNR and FQNEAQ (reference sequence). The CDR3 totals 15 residues. The CDR3 DNA reads as TGTGCCAGCAGCTCCCGGAGGGGGCAAAGGAATGAGCAGTTCTTC. Translating it yields CASSSRRGQRNEQFF.

The genes are TRBV27 and TRBJ2-1, with 7 bases that match TRBD2. Losses at the gene ends were 4 bases for V and 6 bases for J; bases not matched to a gene: 9. CDR3 length: 15 residues. The germline CDR1 and CDR2 sequences are MNHEY and SMNVEV (reference sequence). CDR3 DNA sequence: TGTGCCAGCAGTTCGGGAGGTGGAGGCAGCAATGAGCAGTTCTTC. It encodes CASSSGGGGSNEQFF.

This chain connects TRBV9 to TRBJ1-2, with D unclear. Germline V gene sequence: CDR1 SGDLS, CDR2 YYNGEE. V lost 4 bases to trimming and J lost 0 bases, with 16 bases between them. The CDR3 is 16 amino acids. The chain's CDR3 is CASSPTPDWSNYGYTF. The CDR3 DNA reads as TGTGCCAGCAGCCCCACGCCGGACTGGTCTAACTATGGCTACACCTTC.

This chain joins TRBV14 and TRBJ2-2; D unclear. Germline CDR1 SGHDN, CDR2 FVKESK. V lost 3 bases and J 0 bases, leaving 11 bases between the germline ends. This CDR3 is 16 amino acids long. The CDR3 DNA follows: TGTGCCAGCAGCCATATTGGAGTCGCGAACACCGGGGAGCTGTTTTTT. This encodes CASSHIGVANTGELFF.

The chain is built from TRBV7-7 and TRBJ2-2; D is perhaps TRBD1 (7 bases). This CDR3 has 14 residues. Germline CDR1 SSHAT, CDR2 FNYEAQ (reference sequence). The CDR3 here is CATGAGGNTGELFF. CDR3 DNA sequence: TGTGCTACGGGGGCAGGGGGTAACACCGGGGAGCTGTTTTTT.